What follows are 4 T cell receptor beta chains derived from one specimen sequenced in a study of blood T cell repertoires in COVID-19. Data came from immunoSEQ multiplex PCR; TCRdb stores just in-frame clones and leaves some out. The table has approximately 200,000 clones, approximately 85% seen once. Material: PBMCs or T cells enriched from blood (not recorded which). The receptors derive from a woman aged 25-40 years who had recovered from COVID-19.

This chain uses TRBV30 with TRBJ2-2; TRBD2 matches 7 bases. With V trimmed by 0 bases and J by 4 bases, 17 bases remained unmatched. The CDR3 is 19 residues long. The germline V gene has CDR1 GTSNPN and CDR2 SVGIG (reference sequence). DNA for the CDR3: TGTGCCTGGAGTGTACTTAGGCATCGGGCGCGGGGGAGCACCGGGGAGCTGTTTTTT. Amino acid sequence: CAWSVLRHRARGSTGELFF.

J is TRBJ2-1 and V is TRBV19; 9 bases fit TRBD2. The CDR3 is 16 residues long. The V gene end was trimmed by 5 bases and the J gene end by 3 bases; junction bases not matched to a gene: 8. The V gene's germline CDR1 is LNHDA and CDR2 SQIVND (reference sequence). The CDR3 DNA sequence: TGTGCCAGTAGTCCGATAGCGGGAGTTAGCTACAATGAGCAGTTCTTC. It encodes CASSPIAGVSYNEQFF.

J is TRBJ2-1 and V is TRBV15; perhaps TRBD2 as D (5 bases). Germline CDR1 and CDR2: LNHNV and YYDKDF (reference sequence). V was shortened by 0 bases and J by 6 bases, with 18 bases between the two germline ends. This CDR3 has 17 amino acids. CDR3 nucleotides: TGTGCCACCAGCAGAGATCGAGTGCTAGGGAGAGGCAATGAGCAGTTCTTC. Amino acids: CATSRDRVLGRGNEQFF.

The sample holds one count of this clone. The CDR3 protein is CASSLPGLDQAYEQYF. CDR3 nucleotides: TGTGCCAGCAGCTTACCGGGACTAGACCAAGCCTACGAGCAGTACTTC. The chain is built from TRBV7-8 and TRBJ2-7; 8 nucleotides agree with TRBD2. Germline-derived CDR1 and CDR2 are SGHVS and FQNEAQ. CDR3 size: 16 residues. V dropped 2 bases and J dropped 2; count of bases not matched to a gene: 8.